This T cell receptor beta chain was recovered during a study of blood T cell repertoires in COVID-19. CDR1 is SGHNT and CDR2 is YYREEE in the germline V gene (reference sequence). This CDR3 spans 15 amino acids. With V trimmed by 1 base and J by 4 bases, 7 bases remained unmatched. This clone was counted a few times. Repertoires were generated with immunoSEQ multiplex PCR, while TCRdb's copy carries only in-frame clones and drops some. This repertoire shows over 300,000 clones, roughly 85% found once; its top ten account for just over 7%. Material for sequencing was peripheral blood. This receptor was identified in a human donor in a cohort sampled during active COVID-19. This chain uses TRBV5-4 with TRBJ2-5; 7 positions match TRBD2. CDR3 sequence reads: CASSLSTSLGETQYF. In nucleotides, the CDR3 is TGTGCCAGCAGCTTGTCGACTAGCTTAGGAGAGACCCAGTACTTC. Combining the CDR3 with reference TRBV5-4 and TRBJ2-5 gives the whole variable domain ETGVTQSPTHLIKTRGQQVTLRCSSQSGHNTVSWYQQALGQGPQFIFQYYREEENGRGNFPPRFSGLQFPNYSSELNVNALELDDSALYLCASSLSTSLGETQYFGPGTRLLVL.